This T cell receptor beta chain is drawn from a study of T cells in Graves' hyperthyroidism and ophthalmopathy. The study, taken as a whole, reports: A 13 V-J model separated ophthalmopathy from stable hyperthyroidism.

In the case of this clonotype: Antigen specificity is unknown.

Germline assignment: CDR1 MDHEN and CDR2 SYDVKM. CDR3 length: 17 amino acids. V was clipped by 5 bases and J by 8 bases, with 25 bases between them. Authors of the study amplified TCR beta CDR3 regions from RNA transcripts. HTBI primers were used for first-round RT-PCR of the TCR CDR3. One entry per CDR3 protein results from TCRdb running MiXCR on the multiplex PCR reads. The data contain about 350,000 distinct CDR3 sequences, about 15% of them seen just once; the ten biggest clones take up about 26%. Patients counted as stable if ophthalmopathy did not develop within 18 months. This chain connects TRBV28 to TRBJ2-1; D possibly corresponds to TRBD2 (5 bases). The source of this sequence is a woman between 25 and 40 years old with Graves' hyperthyroidism. The sample comprised blood. The DNA of the CDR3 is TGTGCCAGCAGTCCCACGGACGGGATTATAGACAATTATGAGCAGTTCTTC. Translating gives CASSPTDGIIDNYEQFF.